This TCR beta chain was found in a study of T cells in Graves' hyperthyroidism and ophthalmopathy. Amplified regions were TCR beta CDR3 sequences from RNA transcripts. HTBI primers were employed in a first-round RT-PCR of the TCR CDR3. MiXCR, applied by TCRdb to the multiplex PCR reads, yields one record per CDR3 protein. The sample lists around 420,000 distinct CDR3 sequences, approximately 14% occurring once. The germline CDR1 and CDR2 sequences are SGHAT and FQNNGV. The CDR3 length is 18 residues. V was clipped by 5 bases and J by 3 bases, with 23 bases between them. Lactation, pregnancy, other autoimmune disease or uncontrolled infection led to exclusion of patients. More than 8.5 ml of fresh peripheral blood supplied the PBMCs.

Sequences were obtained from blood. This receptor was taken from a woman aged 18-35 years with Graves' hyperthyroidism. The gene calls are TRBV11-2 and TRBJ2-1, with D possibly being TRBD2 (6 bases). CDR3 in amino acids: CASSPRGTPKPYYNEQFF. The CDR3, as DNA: TGTGCCAGCAGCCCTCGCGGGACTCCAAAGCCCTACTACAATGAGCAGTTCTTC.